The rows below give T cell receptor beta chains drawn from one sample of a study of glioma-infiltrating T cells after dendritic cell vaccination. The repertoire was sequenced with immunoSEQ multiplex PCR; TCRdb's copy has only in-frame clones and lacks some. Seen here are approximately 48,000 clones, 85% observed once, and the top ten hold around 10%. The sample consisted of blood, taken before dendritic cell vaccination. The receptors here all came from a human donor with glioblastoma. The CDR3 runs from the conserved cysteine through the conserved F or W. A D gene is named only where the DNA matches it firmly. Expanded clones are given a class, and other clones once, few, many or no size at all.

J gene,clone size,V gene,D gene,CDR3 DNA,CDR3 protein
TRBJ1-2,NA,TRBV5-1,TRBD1,TGCGCCAGCAGCCTGGAATCTTTGGACAGGGGGCAAAGCTACACCTTC,CASSLESLDRGQSYTF
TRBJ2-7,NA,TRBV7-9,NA,TGTGCCAGCAGCCCATTTAGGACAGTGCCTTCCTACGAGCAGTACTTC,CASSPFRTVPSYEQYF
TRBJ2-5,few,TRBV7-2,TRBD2,TGTGCCAGCCCCCGACTAGCGGGAGTCCAAGAGACCCAGTACTTC,CASPRLAGVQETQYF
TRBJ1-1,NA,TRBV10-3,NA,TGTGCCATCAGTGAGTCGAGGGAGGCAGGGAACACTGAAGCTTTCTTT,CAISESREAGNTEAFF
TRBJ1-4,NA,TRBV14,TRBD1,TGTGCCAGCAGCCATGACAGGGTGGGGAAACTGTTTTTT,CASSHDRVGKLFF
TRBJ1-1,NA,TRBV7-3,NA,TGTGCCAGCAGCTTTAGTCGGGACACTGAAGCTTTCTTT,CASSFSRDTEAFF
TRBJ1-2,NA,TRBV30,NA,TGTGCCTGGACTCTATTAGATAGTAAGGGGTCCTATGGCTACACCTTC,CAWTLLDSKGSYGYTF
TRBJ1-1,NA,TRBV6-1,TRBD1,TGTGCCAGCAGTGAGCCAGCTTCGAGACAGGGAGAAGCTTTCTTT,CASSEPASRQGEAFF
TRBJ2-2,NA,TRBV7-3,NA,TGTGCCAGCAGCTTAACGTTCGGAACAGGCGCGAACACCGGGGAGCTGTTTTTT,CASSLTFGTGANTGELFF
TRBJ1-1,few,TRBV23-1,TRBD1,TGCGCCAGCAGTGAAGAACAGGGGTGGAGTACTGAAGCTTTCTTT,CASSEEQGWSTEAFF
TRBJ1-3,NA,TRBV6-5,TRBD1,TGTGCCAGCAGTGCTCTCGGACAGGGGGCGTCGACCATATATTTT,CASSALGQGASTIYF
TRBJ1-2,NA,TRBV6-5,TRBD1,TGTGCCAGCAGTGAAAGGGGACAGTATGGCTACACCTTC,CASSERGQYGYTF
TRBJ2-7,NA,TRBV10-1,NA,TGCGCCAGCAGTGAGGAGGTTACTTCCCACGAGCAGTACTTC,CASSEEVTSHEQYF
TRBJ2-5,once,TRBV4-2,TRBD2,TGTGCCAGCAGCCAAGATCAGGGCGAGACTAGCGGCAGGACCCAGTACTTC,CASSQDQGETSGRTQYF
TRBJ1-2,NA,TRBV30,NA,TGTGCCTGGAGTGTATCAGGGAACTATGGCTACACCTTC,CAWSVSGNYGYTF
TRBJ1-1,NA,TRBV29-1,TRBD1,TGCAGCGGGAAAAGACAGGGGGGGCTGAACACTGAAGCTTTCTTT,CSGKRQGGLNTEAFF
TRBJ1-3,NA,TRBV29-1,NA,TGCAGCGTTGGGGGGCCTTCTGGAAACACCATATATTTT,CSVGGPSGNTIYF
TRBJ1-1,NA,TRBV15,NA,TGTGCCACCAGCAGAGCTAAGGAGCGGGCTTTCTTT,CATSRAKERAFF
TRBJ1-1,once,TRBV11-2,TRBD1,TGTGCCAGCAGCTTAGGGCAGGGGGTGGCTTTCTTT,CASSLGQGVAFF
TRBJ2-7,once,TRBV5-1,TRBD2,TGCGCCAGCAGCCGGGGACTAGCGGGGGGTAGTCGATACGAGCAGTACTTC,CASSRGLAGGSRYEQYF
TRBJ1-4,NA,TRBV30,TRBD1,TGTGGGTCGACAGGGCATGAAAAACTGTTTTTT,CGSTGHEKLFF
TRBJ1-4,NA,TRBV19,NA,TGTGCCAGTGCCTCCACCGGGACAAAAGAAAAACTGTTTTTT,CASASTGTKEKLFF
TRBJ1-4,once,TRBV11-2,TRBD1,TGTGCCAGCAGCTTCGGGACAGGGGGTGAAAAACTGTTTTTT,CASSFGTGGEKLFF
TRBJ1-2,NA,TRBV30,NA,TGTGCCTGGAGCGCACAAACTAACTATGGCTACACCTTC,CAWSAQTNYGYTF
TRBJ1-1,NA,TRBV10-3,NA,TGTGCCATCAGTGATGGGGGGGCCTCGAGGCCTTTCTTT,CAISDGGASRPFF
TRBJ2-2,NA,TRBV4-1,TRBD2,TGCGCCAGCAGCCCGCCTCGGTGGACTAGCGGGGAGGTCGGGGAGCTGTTTTTT,CASSPPRWTSGEVGELFF
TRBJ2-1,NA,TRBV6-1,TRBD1,TGTGCCAGCAGTGAGACAGGGTCCTACAATGAGCAGTTCTTC,CASSETGSYNEQFF
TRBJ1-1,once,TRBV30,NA,TGTGCCTGGAGGACAAGCCAGAACACTGAAGCTTTCTTT,CAWRTSQNTEAFF
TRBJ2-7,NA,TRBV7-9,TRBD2,TGTGCCAGCATCCATGCGGTGGCGGGGGGGATAAACGAGCAGTACTTC,CASIHAVAGGINEQYF
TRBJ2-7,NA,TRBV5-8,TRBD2,TGTGCCAGCAGCTGGGGACTAGCGGGATCTCAGTACTTC,CASSWGLAGSQYF
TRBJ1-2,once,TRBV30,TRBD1,TGTGCCGGACAAATCCAAGCCACAGGGGGCTATGGCTACACCTTC,CAGQIQATGGYGYTF
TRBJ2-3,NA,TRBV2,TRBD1,TGTGCCAGCAGAAGCAGGACAGGGGGCCTCACAGATACGCAGTATTTT,CASRSRTGGLTDTQYF
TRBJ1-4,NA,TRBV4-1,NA,TGCGCCAGCAGCCAAGGACACTCGGGGGGCGGTTTTACGGATGAAAAACTGTTTTTT,CASSQGHSGGGFTDEKLFF
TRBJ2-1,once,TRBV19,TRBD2,TGTGCCAGTAGTATGGTAGCGGGACTGGGTGAGCAGTTCTTC,CASSMVAGLGEQFF
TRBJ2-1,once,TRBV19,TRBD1,TGTGCCAGTAGTTCCCCATGGGGGACAGCCCTCTCCTACAATGAGCAGTTCTTC,CASSSPWGTALSYNEQFF
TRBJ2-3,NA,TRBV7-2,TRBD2,TGTGCCAGCAGAACTAGCGGGGGCTCCGATACGCAGTATTTT,CASRTSGGSDTQYF